A single TCR beta chain is shown here with its context. The antigen remains unidentified. Per germline, CDR1 SNHLY and CDR2 FYNNEI. There are 16 residues in the CDR3. The V and J ends lost 8 bases and 4 bases respectively, with 21 bases between them. Data came from immunoSEQ multiplex PCR; TCRdb stores just in-frame clones and leaves some out. There are just under 65,000 clones in the sample; about four fifths occur only once, and about 1% lies in the top ten. The data originate from a study of OX40 agonist ivuxolimab in advanced cancers. As for the study in general: Patients undergoing dose escalation presented with hepatocellular carcinoma, melanoma, renal cell or head and neck cancer. Whole-study findings and limits: Certain nonresponders additionally had low normalized T-cell clonal expansion.

V usage is TRBV2 and J usage is TRBJ1-5; D is unclear. The input for sequencing was CD4+ or CD8+ T cells sorted from blood, taken in a trial of the OX40 agonist ivuxolimab. The receptor was derived from an adult with an advanced solid tumor such as melanoma, head and neck, liver or kidney cancer. The CDR3 coding sequence is TGTGCCAGCGGATTGGGAATTGCCCGGAGTAATCAGCCCCAGCATTTT. It is translated as CASGLGIARSNQPQHF.